This T cell receptor beta chain is from a study of CD8+ T cells in alopecia areata. Study as a whole: It was oral tofacitinib, at 5 to 10 mg twice daily, that treated patients received. Tofacitinib ran for 6 to 18 months before 6 months off drug.

General observations from the study: The study found tofacitinib significantly decreased scalp clonality and expanded CD8+ clones among the top 100.

Indicated treatment: oral pan-JAK inhibitor, 5-10 mg twice daily. Samples from alopecia areata patients were lesional scalp punch biopsies and peripheral blood. Reverse transcription of extracted RNA yielded cDNA, which provided the sequencing template. TCRdb's table, derived via immunoSEQ multiplex PCR, lists solely in-frame clones and lacks some. This table has some 180,000 clones, about 55% appearing once. V was trimmed by 0 bases and J by 4 bases, leaving 6 bases between them. CDR3 length equals 13 residues. From germline, CDR1 is SQVTM and CDR2 ANQGSEA. The table lists this clone with a few counts. Antigen specificity is unknown.

This rearrangement joins TRBV29-1 to TRBJ2-2, with D possibly matching TRBD1 (5 bases). Sequenced here: CD8+ T cells sorted from blood, sampled at week 24, from a patient treated with tofacitinib. The sequence was collected from a human donor with alopecia areata. The CDR3 DNA is TGCAGCGTTGAAGATGGGGCCACCGGGGAGCTGTTTTTT. It specifies CSVEDGATGELFF.